This record looks at one TCR beta chain sequence and its context. CDR1 and CDR2 (germline): SGHTA, FQGNSA. V dropped 2 bases and J dropped 0 bases, with 11 bases sitting between them. This CDR3 has 15 residues. These data are taken from a study of T cells in tumors after PD-1 blockade. The wider study: Either cemiplimab 350 mg every 2 weeks or pembrolizumab 200 mg every 3 weeks was given.

TCRdb's copy holds only in-frame clones and misses some; the assay was immunoSEQ multiplex PCR. The table shows some 4,500 clones, with approximately 68% occurring only once. This chain connects TRBV7-2 to TRBJ2-7, with D possibly being TRBD1 (6 bases). Sequences were derived from tumor tissue, sampled before anti-PD-1 treatment. The clonotype originates from a human donor with basal cell carcinoma. CDR3 sequence: CASSLRPDSSYEQYF. The CDR3 nucleotides are TGTGCCAGCAGCTTAAGACCGGACAGCTCCTACGAGCAGTACTTC.